This T cell receptor (beta chain) originates from a study of regulatory T cells in long-lasting Graves disease. At the level of the study: Antithyroid drug exposure in newly diagnosed Graves' patients had lasted under 3 months.

Combining iRepertoire HTBI primers with Arm-PCR of CDR3 regions, the authors built TCR beta libraries. TCRdb re-called the multiplex PCR reads with MiXCR, one entry per CDR3 protein. The table lists approximately 350,000 distinct CDR3 sequences, roughly a sixth of them singletons. Documented time point: newly diagnosed GD, antithyroid drugs for less than 3 months. From PBMCs, RNA was extracted and then used to make the TCR library. EDTA tubes collected nine milliliters of peripheral blood. General study findings and limits: Persistent Graves' patients showed a TCR diversity that was lower than that of newly diagnosed ones.

About this clonotype: The antigen is not known. With a far larger clone one base away, a read error is the likely cause.

From germline, CDR1 is MDHEN and CDR2 SYDVKM. Deletions cut 7 bases from V and 7 bases from J, with 23 bases between. The CDR3 covers 15 residues. This sample was shared with a second study, whose subject was T cells in Graves' hyperthyroidism and ophthalmopathy. This second study says: Uncontrolled infections, other autoimmune diseases, pregnancy or lactation led to exclusion of patients.

Sequences were derived from peripheral blood mononuclear cells (PBMCs), sampled at new diagnosis, from a patient treated with antithyroid drugs. The chain carries TRBV28 and TRBJ2-7; D call uncertain. The receptor was isolated from a man aged 40-49 years with Graves disease. The CDR3 DNA reads as TGTGCCAGCACCTCCAACTCGGATAACTACAATGAGCAGTACTTC. As protein: CASTSNSDNYNEQYF.